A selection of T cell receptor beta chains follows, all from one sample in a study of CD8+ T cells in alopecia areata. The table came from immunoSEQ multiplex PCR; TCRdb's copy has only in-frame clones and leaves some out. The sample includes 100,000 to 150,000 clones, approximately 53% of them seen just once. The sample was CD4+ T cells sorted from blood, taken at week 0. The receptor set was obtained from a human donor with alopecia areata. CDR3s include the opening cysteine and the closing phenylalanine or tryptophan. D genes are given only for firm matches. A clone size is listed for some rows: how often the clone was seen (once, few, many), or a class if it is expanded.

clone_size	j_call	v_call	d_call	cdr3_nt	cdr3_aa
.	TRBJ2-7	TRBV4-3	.	TGCGCCAGCAGCCATGCAACCGGGACGGACAGCTCCTACGAGCAGTACTTC	CASSHATGTDSSYEQYF
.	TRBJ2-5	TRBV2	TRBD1	TGTGCCAGCAATTTCAGGGGGCCCGGGGGAGAGACCCAGTACTTC	CASNFRGPGGETQYF
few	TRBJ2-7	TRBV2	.	TGTGCCAGCAGTGAAAGATTAAGCTACGAGCAGTACTTC	CASSERLSYEQYF
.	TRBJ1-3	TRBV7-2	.	TGTGCCAGCAGGGGGGCTGGAAACACCATATATTTT	CASRGAGNTIYF
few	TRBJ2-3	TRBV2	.	TGTGCCAGCAGGGCTAGCACAGATACGCAGTATTTT	CASRASTDTQYF
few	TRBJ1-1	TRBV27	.	TGTGCCAGCAGCCCCCTGGGACAGAACACTGAAGCTTTCTTT	CASSPLGQNTEAFF
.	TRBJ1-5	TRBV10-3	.	TGTGCCACTGGAAATAGCAATCAGCCCCAGCATTTT	CATGNSNQPQHF
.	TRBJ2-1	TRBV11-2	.	TGTGCCAGCAGTTTGACAGGTAGCAATGAGCAGTTCTTC	CASSLTGSNEQFF
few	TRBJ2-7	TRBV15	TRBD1	TGTGCCACCAGCAGGGACAGGGCAAACGAGCAGTACTTC	CATSRDRANEQYF
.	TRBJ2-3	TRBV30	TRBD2	TGTGCCTGGAGTGAACTAGCGGGAGTAGGAGATACGCAGTATTTT	CAWSELAGVGDTQYF
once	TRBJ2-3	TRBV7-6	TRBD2	TGTGCCAGCAGCCAAGGGGAGGGTCCCACAGATACGCAGTATTTT	CASSQGEGPTDTQYF
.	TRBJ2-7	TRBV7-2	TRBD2	TGTGCCAGCAGCATGGGACTAGCGGGAGGGCGGGCACACGAGCAGTACTTC	CASSMGLAGGRAHEQYF
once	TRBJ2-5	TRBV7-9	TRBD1	TGTGCCAGCAGCTTAGGGGGACAGCCCCAAGAGACCCAGTACTTC	CASSLGGQPQETQYF
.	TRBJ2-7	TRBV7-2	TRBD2	TGTGCCAGCAGCCTTGGACTAGACGGCGAGCAGTACTTC	CASSLGLDGEQYF
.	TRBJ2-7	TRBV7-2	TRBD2	TGTGCCAGCAGCTTACCCGCCGGGACTAGCGGAACCTACGAGCAGTACTTC	CASSLPAGTSGTYEQYF
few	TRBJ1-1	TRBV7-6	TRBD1	TGTGCCAGCAGCCCGGGGACAGCGAACACTGAAGCTTTCTTT	CASSPGTANTEAFF
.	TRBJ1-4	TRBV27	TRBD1	TGTGCCAGCAGCCAACACTGGACAGGGGTGGGCTTTAATGAAAAACTGTTTTTT	CASSQHWTGVGFNEKLFF
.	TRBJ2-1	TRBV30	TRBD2	TGTGCCTGGAGCCCCGGACTAGCGGTCTACAATGAGCAGTTCTTC	CAWSPGLAVYNEQFF
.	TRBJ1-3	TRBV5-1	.	TGCGCCAGCGCGAATGGGGGCTCTGGAAACACCATATATTTT	CASANGGSGNTIYF
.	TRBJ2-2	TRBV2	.	TGTGCCAGCAGTGGCTCCCCCGGGGAGCTGTTTTTT	CASSGSPGELFF
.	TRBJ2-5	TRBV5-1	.	TGCGCCAGCAGCTTGGTTTCAGAGCAAGAGACCCAGTACTTC	CASSLVSEQETQYF
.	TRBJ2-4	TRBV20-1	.	TGCAGTGCTAGAGATTGGGAACAGCAGTACTTC	CSARDWEQQYF
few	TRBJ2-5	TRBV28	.	TGTGCCAGCAGTTCCCCCAGGGTAATATCCCAGTACTTC	CASSSPRVISQYF
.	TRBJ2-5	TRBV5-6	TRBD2	TGTGCCAGCAGCCCGGCGGGGGGCGAGACCCAGTACTTC	CASSPAGGETQYF
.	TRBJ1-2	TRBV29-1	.	TGCAGCGTTGGAGGGCGGGAAAACTATGGCTACACCTTC	CSVGGRENYGYTF
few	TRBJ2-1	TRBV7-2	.	TGTGCCAGCAGCCTTTTGGGCGGGAAGATGAATGAGCAGTTCTTC	CASSLLGGKMNEQFF
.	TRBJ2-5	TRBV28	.	TGTGCCAGCAGTTTAAGTAGCGGACCCTACGAGACCCAGTACTTC	CASSLSSGPYETQYF
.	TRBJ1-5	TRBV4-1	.	TGCGCCAGCAGCCAAGCACAGGGTAATCAGCCCCAGCATTTT	CASSQAQGNQPQHF
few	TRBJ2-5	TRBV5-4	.	TGTGCCAGCAGCCTACATGGGGCCAAAGAGACCCAGTACTTC	CASSLHGAKETQYF
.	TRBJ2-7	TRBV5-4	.	TGTGCCAGCAGCTTGGAAGAGGGTAAGGAGCAGTACTTC	CASSLEEGKEQYF
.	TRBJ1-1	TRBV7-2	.	TGTGCCAGCAGCCTGCCTCACCCGAACACTGAAGCTTTCTTT	CASSLPHPNTEAFF
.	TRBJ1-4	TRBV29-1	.	TGCAGCGTTGCCCTACTGACCCGGGGGCTGGCTAATGAAAAACTGTTTTTT	CSVALLTRGLANEKLFF
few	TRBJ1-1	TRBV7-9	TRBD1	TGTGCCAGCAGCCGCCCCGGGACAGAGTTTGAAGCTTTCTTT	CASSRPGTEFEAFF
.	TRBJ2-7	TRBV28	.	TGTGCCAGCAGTCCTCTGGACGGAGGGTCCTACGAGCAGTACTTC	CASSPLDGGSYEQYF
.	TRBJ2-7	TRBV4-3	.	TGCGCCAGCAGCCAGGGACCCGACCGGTACGAGCAGTACTTC	CASSQGPDRYEQYF
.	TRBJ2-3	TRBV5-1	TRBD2	TGCGCCAGCAGTATGGGTGCTAGCGGGACGGATACGCAGTATTTT	CASSMGASGTDTQYF
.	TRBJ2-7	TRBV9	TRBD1	TGTGCCAGCAGCGTCCGAGACAGGGGTCGGGAGCAGTACTTC	CASSVRDRGREQYF
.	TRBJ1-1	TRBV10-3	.	TGTGCCATCAGTGGGGACCAGGGCTCTGAAGCTTTCTTT	CAISGDQGSEAFF
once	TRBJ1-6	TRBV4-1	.	TGCGCCAGCAGCCAAGTGCCGGTAGGGTATAATTCACCCCTCCACTTT	CASSQVPVGYNSPLHF
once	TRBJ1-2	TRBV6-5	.	TGTGCCAGCAGTTACGGACAGCTCTATGGCTACACCTTC	CASSYGQLYGYTF
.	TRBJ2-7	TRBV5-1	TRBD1	TGCGCCAGCAACCCTGACAGGGGAAGCTACGAGCAGTACTTC	CASNPDRGSYEQYF
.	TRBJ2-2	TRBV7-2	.	TGTGCCAGCAGCTTGAGGGTTTACCCCGGGGAGCTGTTTTTT	CASSLRVYPGELFF
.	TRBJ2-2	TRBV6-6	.	TGTGCCAGCAGGCCCCGACCAATATCGAACACCGGGGAGCTGTTTTTT	CASRPRPISNTGELFF
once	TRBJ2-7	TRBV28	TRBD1	TGTGCCAGCAGCTCACCGGGACAGGGGGCTTTAGACGAGCAGTACTTC	CASSSPGQGALDEQYF
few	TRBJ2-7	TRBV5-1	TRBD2	TGCGCCAGCAGGTTTGGGACTAGCGGTACCTACGAGCAGTACTTC	CASRFGTSGTYEQYF
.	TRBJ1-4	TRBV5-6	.	TGTGCCAGCAGCTTTGGAGCAACTAATGAAAAACTGTTTTTT	CASSFGATNEKLFF
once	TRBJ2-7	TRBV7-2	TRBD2	TGTGCCAGCAGCACTCGGACTAGCACTGGTTACGAGCAGTACTTC	CASSTRTSTGYEQYF
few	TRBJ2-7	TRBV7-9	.	TGTGCCAGCAGCGAACCGGGACTTTACGAGCAGTACTTC	CASSEPGLYEQYF
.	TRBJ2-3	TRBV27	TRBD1	TGTGCCAGCACTTGGAGGACAGGGGGCAAAGATACGCAGTATTTT	CASTWRTGGKDTQYF
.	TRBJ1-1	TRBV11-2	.	TGTGCCAGCAGCCCAGGAAGGGGGTACACTGAAGCTTTCTTT	CASSPGRGYTEAFF
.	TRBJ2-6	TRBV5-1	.	TGCGCCAGCAGCTTAGCCAACTCTGGGGCCAACGTCCTGACTTTC	CASSLANSGANVLTF
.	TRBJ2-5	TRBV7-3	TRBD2	TGTGCCAGCAGCTTATCGCACGGGAGGAACGGGGAGACCCAGTACTTC	CASSLSHGRNGETQYF